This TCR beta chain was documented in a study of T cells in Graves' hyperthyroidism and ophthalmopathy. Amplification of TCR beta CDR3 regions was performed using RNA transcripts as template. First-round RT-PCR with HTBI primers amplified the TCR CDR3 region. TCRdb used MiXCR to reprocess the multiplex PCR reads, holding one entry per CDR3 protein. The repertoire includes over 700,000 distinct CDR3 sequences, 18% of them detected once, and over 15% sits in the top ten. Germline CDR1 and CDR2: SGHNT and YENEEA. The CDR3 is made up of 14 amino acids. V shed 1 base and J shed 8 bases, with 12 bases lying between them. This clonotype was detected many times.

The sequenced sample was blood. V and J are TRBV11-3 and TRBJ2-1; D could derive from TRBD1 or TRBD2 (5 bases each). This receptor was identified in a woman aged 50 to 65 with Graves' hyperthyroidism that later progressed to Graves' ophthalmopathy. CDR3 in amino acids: CASSLGDPGDEQFF. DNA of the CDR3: TGTGCCAGCAGCTTAGGGGACCCCGGCGATGAGCAGTTCTTC. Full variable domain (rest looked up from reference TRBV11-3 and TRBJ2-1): EAGVVQSPRYKIIEKKQPVAFWCNPISGHNTLYWYLQNLGQGPELLIRYENEEAVDDSQLPKDRFSAERLKGVDSTLKIQPAELGDSAVYLCASSLGDPGDEQFFGPGTRLTVL.